Below, 22 T cell receptor beta chains from the same sample are listed, as sequenced in a study of OX40 agonist ivuxolimab in advanced cancers. The repertoire was sequenced with immunoSEQ multiplex PCR; TCRdb's copy has only in-frame clones and lacks some. The sample includes 60,000 to 65,000 clones, 84% of them seen just once. Here the sequenced sample was CD4+ or CD8+ T cells sorted from blood, taken in a trial of the OX40 agonist ivuxolimab. The receptor source for this set is an adult with an advanced solid tumor such as melanoma, head and neck, liver or kidney cancer.

The J gene is TRBJ1-1, the V gene TRBV6-1; perhaps TRBD1 as D (5 bases). This CDR3 has 14 residues. The germline V gene has CDR1 MNHNS and CDR2 SASEGT. V lost 5 bases, J lost 4 bases, and 14 bases lay in between. The CDR3 reads CASSNTGLSTEAFF. The CDR3 coding sequence is TGTGCCAGCAGTAATACAGGTCTGAGCACTGAAGCTTTCTTT.

The CDR3 protein is CASSPGTGAYGYTF. DNA for the CDR3: TGTGCCAGCAGCCCCGGGACAGGAGCCTATGGCTACACCTTC. The genes are TRBV2 and TRBJ1-2, with TRBD1 matching over 8 bases. This CDR3 has 14 residues. CDR1 is SNHLY, CDR2 FYNNEI, per germline. Trimming at V came to 6 bases and at J to 4 bases, leaving 7 bases not matched to a gene.

The rearrangement links TRBV10-3 to TRBJ2-3; D perhaps matches TRBD2 (8 bases). The germline CDR1 and CDR2 sequences are ENHRY and SYGVKD. This CDR3 comprises 15 residues. Trimming stripped 10 bases from V and 7 bases from J, with 24 bases between. CDR3 nucleotides: TGTGCCACAGGGGGGCAAGCGGGAGTTGTGAATACGCAGTATTTT. The encoded protein is CATGGQAGVVNTQYF.

The CDR3 DNA is TGTGCCAGCAGCATAGAAGTGACTGAGCAGTTCTTC. Its translation: CASSIEVTEQFF. This chain links TRBV11-1 with TRBJ2-1; D is uncertain. Germline loops: CDR1 SGHAT, CDR2 FQDESV (reference sequence). The CDR3 sequence is 12 residues long. Trimming took 5 bases from V and 9 from J, leaving 11 bases between them.

The rearrangement joins TRBV6-5 to TRBJ2-1; 9 bases match TRBD1. The length of the CDR3 is 14 residues. With V trimmed by 7 bases and J by 2 bases, 3 bases remained unmatched. The germline CDR1 and CDR2 sequences are MNHEY and SVGAGI. The CDR3 region is CASTDRGTYNEQFF. The CDR3 nucleotides are TGTGCCAGCACCGACAGGGGGACCTACAATGAGCAGTTCTTC.

V is TRBV19 and J is TRBJ2-1, with D perhaps TRBD2 (6 bases). V gave up 7 bases and J gave up 7 bases, with 17 bases separating them. Germline-derived CDR1 and CDR2 are LNHDA and SQIVND (reference sequence). CDR3 length: 14 amino acids. The CDR3 DNA follows: TGTGCCAGTAAAAGCGGGCAGTTAATGAATGAGCAGTTCTTC. It encodes CASKSGQLMNEQFF.

The CDR3 reads CASSLQGNEQFF. The CDR3 bases are TGCGCCAGCAGCTTACAGGGCAATGAGCAGTTCTTC. The chain combines TRBV5-1 with TRBJ2-1; D is perhaps TRBD1 (6 bases). The length of the CDR3 is 12 residues. Germline assignment: CDR1 SGHRS and CDR2 YFSETQ. The V gene lost 2 bases and the J gene lost 6 bases, with 6 bases spanning the gap. Complete variable domain (other parts from reference TRBV5-1 and TRBJ2-1): KAGVTQTPRYLIKTRGQQVTLSCSPISGHRSVSWYQQTPGQGLQFLFEYFSETQRNKGNFPGRFSGRQFSNSRSEMNVSTLELGDSALYLCASSLQGNEQFFGPGTRLTVL.

The chain carries TRBV28 and TRBJ1-4, with D hard to call. The CDR3 sequence is 13 residues long. The V end was cut by 11 bases, the J end by 5 bases, with 15 bases between. CDR1 MDHEN and CDR2 SYDVKM come from the germline V gene. This chain's CDR3 is CALNGRGNEKLFF. The CDR3 DNA sequence: TGTGCCCTAAACGGGAGAGGAAATGAAAAACTGTTTTTT.

This rearrangement joins TRBV2 to TRBJ1-1; tentatively, D is TRBD1 (5 bases). V was shortened by 1 base and J by 5 bases, with 11 bases between the two germline ends. Germline V gives CDR1 SNHLY, CDR2 FYNNEI. The CDR3 is 14 residues long. CDR3 in amino acids: CASSEGDSLTEAFF. CDR3 nucleotide sequence: TGTGCCAGCAGTGAAGGTGACAGTCTTACTGAAGCTTTCTTT.

V gene TRBV9 combines with J gene TRBJ1-3; D gene uncertain. The V end lost 4 bases, the J end lost 4 bases, and 15 bases lay between the germline ends. CDR1 SGDLS and CDR2 YYNGEE come from the germline V gene. CDR3 size: 15 residues. CDR3 coding DNA: TGTGCCAGCAGCCCGAGGGAGATTGTCGGAAACACCATATATTTT. Encoded protein: CASSPREIVGNTIYF.

The chain is built from TRBV5-6 and TRBJ2-2; D ambiguous. CDR1 and CDR2 (germline): SGHDT, YYEEEE. The V end was cut by 4 bases, the J end by 4 bases, with 11 bases between. There are 14 residues in the CDR3. In nucleotides, the CDR3 is TGTGCCAGCAGCCTAATCCGGGCCACCGGGGAGCTGTTTTTT. It yields the protein CASSLIRATGELFF. The full variable domain, in which reference TRBV5-6 and TRBJ2-2 provide the parts outside the CDR3, is DAGVTQSPTHLIKTRGQQVTLRCSPKSGHDTVSWYQQALGQGPQFIFQYYEEEERQRGNFPDRFSGHQFPNYSSELNVNALLLGDSALYLCASSLIRATGELFFGEGSRLTVL.

The chain combines TRBV6-5 with TRBJ2-7; weak D call: TRBD1 (6 bases). The V gene lost 0 bases and the J gene lost 6 bases, with 18 bases spanning the gap. Germline values: CDR1 MNHEY, CDR2 SVGAGI. This CDR3 region has 16 residues. CDR3 residues: CASSYSIGKKTGEQYF. CDR3 in DNA: TGTGCCAGCAGTTACTCGATAGGGAAAAAGACAGGCGAGCAGTACTTC.

The V gene is TRBV6-6, the J gene TRBJ2-7, with 7 bases matching TRBD1. CDR1 and CDR2 (germline): MNHNY, SVGAGI (reference sequence). The CDR3 has 14 amino acids. V was pared by 6 bases and J by 4 bases, with 9 bases of the junction left unmatched. The CDR3 nucleotides read TGTGCCAGCAGCGCTTTGGACAGGAAATACGAGCAGTACTTC. Translation gives CASSALDRKYEQYF.

The J gene is TRBJ2-2, the V gene TRBV11-3; unclear D gene. The ends were cut back, 1 base at V and 6 bases at J, with 6 bases in the middle. The CDR3 spans 13 residues. Germline CDR1 and CDR2: SGHNT and YENEEA. The DNA for the CDR3 is TGTGCCAGCAGCTTAGTTACTGCCGGGGAGCTGTTTTTT. Amino acid sequence: CASSLVTAGELFF.

This clone was seen only a few times. In DNA, the CDR3 is TGTGCCAGTAGTACCGGACAGGGTAGCACTGAAGCTTTCTTT. Its translation is CASSTGQGSTEAFF. The rearrangement joins TRBV19 to TRBJ1-1, with 8 bases that match TRBD1. From germline, CDR1 is LNHDA and CDR2 SQIVND (reference sequence). The CDR3 totals 14 residues. V was clipped by 4 bases and J by 4 bases; unmatched bases: 5.

The rearrangement joins TRBV6-1 to TRBJ1-2, with no clear D. This CDR3 region has 11 residues. Germline values: CDR1 MNHNS, CDR2 SASEGT. CDR3 coding DNA: TGTGGTATGAAGCAAGGGAACGGCTACACCTTC. Protein product: CGMKQGNGYTF.

The chain recombines TRBV2 with TRBJ1-4, with unresolved D. The CDR3 length is 12 residues. Germline CDR1 SNHLY, CDR2 FYNNEI. Trimming removed 5 bases at V and 6 bases at J, with 7 bases between. CDR3 region: CASSLVDEKLFF. The CDR3 DNA reads TGTGCCAGCAGTTTGGTGGATGAAAAACTGTTTTTT.

This chain joins TRBV13 and TRBJ1-1, with 10 bases lining up with TRBD1. The V and J ends lost 8 bases and 4 bases, in that order; junction bases with no gene match: 13. Per germline, CDR1 PRHDT and CDR2 FYEKMQ (reference sequence). This CDR3 region has 16 residues. The CDR3 region is CASGPRTGGVATEAFF. CDR3 nucleotides: TGTGCCAGCGGCCCCCGGACAGGGGGGGTGGCCACTGAAGCTTTCTTT.

Only a few counts were recorded for this clone. This sequence joins TRBV14 and TRBJ2-3; D ambiguous. This CDR3 spans 13 amino acids. V lost 3 bases, J lost 2 bases, and 6 bases lay in between. The germline gives CDR1 SGHDN, CDR2 FVKESK. Here the CDR3 reads CASSHIITDTQYF. The DNA of the CDR3 is TGTGCCAGCAGCCACATTATCACAGATACGCAGTATTTT.

This chain links TRBV18 with TRBJ1-4; D possibly corresponds to TRBD1 (6 bases). Deletions cut 3 bases from V and 8 bases from J, with 16 bases between. Germline CDR1 is KGHSH and CDR2 is LQKENI. This CDR3 region has 15 residues. CDR3: CASSPSGAQQEKLFF. The CDR3 DNA sequence: TGTGCCAGCTCACCTTCGGGGGCGCAGCAAGAAAAACTGTTTTTT.

The DNA for the CDR3 is TGCGCCAGCAGCTCCGAAACAGGGGGCATGGCTTTCTTT. Encoded protein: CASSSETGGMAFF. The chain has TRBV5-1 and TRBJ1-1, with 9 nucleotides matching TRBD1. CDR3 size: 13 residues. V was clipped by 3 bases and J by 11 bases; unmatched bases: 8. Looked up from germline, CDR1 is SGHRS and CDR2 is YFSETQ.

In this sample, this clone turned up a few times. The rearrangement uses TRBV18 and TRBJ1-1; 8 bases line up with TRBD1. This CDR3 is 14 amino acids long. The ends lost 3 bases at V and 7 bases at J; junction bases unmatched: 7. CDR1 KGHSH and CDR2 LQKENI come from the germline V gene. The CDR3 is CASSPQGALLEAFF. CDR3 in DNA: TGTGCCAGCTCACCCCAGGGGGCGCTGCTTGAAGCTTTCTTT.